A selection of T cell receptor beta chains follows, all from one sample in a study of blood T cell repertoires in COVID-19. Assay used: immunoSEQ multiplex PCR; TCRdb lists only in-frame clones, some missing. The repertoire holds approximately 210,000 clones, with 86% as singletons. The sequenced sample was peripheral blood. These receptors came from a man aged 25-45 years who had recovered from COVID-19. Both conserved end residues are part of each CDR3. Fields, in order: V gene, clone size, D gene, J gene, CDR3 DNA, CDR3 protein. D genes are given only for firm matches. Size is omitted from some rows. Given values are once, few, many or a class for expanded clones.

TRBV30	once	NA	TRBJ2-7	TGTGCCTGGGCTACAGGGTCCTACGAGCAGTACTTC	CAWATGSYEQYF
TRBV6-5	NA	TRBD2	TRBJ2-1	TGTGCCAGCAGTTATCTGGGCGGGGGGGCCGATGAGCAGTTCTTC	CASSYLGGGADEQFF
TRBV6-5	NA	NA	TRBJ2-7	TGTGCCAGTCTTGGGCGGGGGCTCAGCTCCTACGAGCAGTACTTC	CASLGRGLSSYEQYF
TRBV19	NA	TRBD1	TRBJ1-2	TGTGCCAGCCGGGACAGAGGCTTAGGGTATGGCTACACCTTC	CASRDRGLGYGYTF
TRBV3-1/TRBV3-2	NA	TRBD1	TRBJ1-2	TGTGCCAGCAGCCAAGATCGGGGACAGGGGTTGAATAGTGGCTACACCTTC	CASSQDRGQGLNSGYTF
TRBV6-2/TRBV6-3	NA	NA	TRBJ1-2	TGTGCCAGCAGTTACATGGCGGCCAATGGCTACACCTTC	CASSYMAANGYTF
TRBV7-6	NA	NA	TRBJ2-7	TGTGCCAGCAGCTTTCGTGGGGAGAGCTCCTACGAGCAGTACTTC	CASSFRGESSYEQYF
TRBV19	NA	NA	TRBJ2-1	TGTGCCAGTAGCCCACTTTTGACAGAACCGGGCTCCTACAATGAGCAGTTCTTC	CASSPLLTEPGSYNEQFF
TRBV24-1	NA	NA	TRBJ2-2	TGTGCCACCAGTCTAACCGGGGAGCTGTTTTTT	CATSLTGELFF
TRBV5-6	NA	NA	TRBJ2-1	TGTGCCAGCAGCTTCGGGGCCTACAATGAGCAGTTCTTC	CASSFGAYNEQFF
TRBV3-1/TRBV3-2	NA	TRBD1	TRBJ1-6	TGTGCCAGCAGTATTCTGGACAGGAGTAATTCACCCCTCCACTTT	CASSILDRSNSPLHF
TRBV10-1	NA	NA	TRBJ2-5	TGCGCCAGCAGTGAGGCAGGGCTTCAAGAGACCCAGTACTTC	CASSEAGLQETQYF
TRBV4-1	NA	NA	TRBJ2-2	TGCGCCAGCAGCCAAGAAGGGGGACCCAACACCGGGGAGCTGTTTTTT	CASSQEGGPNTGELFF
TRBV5-5	NA	TRBD1	TRBJ1-1	TGTGCCAGCAGCCGGACAGGGGGCACTGAAGCTTTCTTT	CASSRTGGTEAFF
TRBV19	NA	NA	TRBJ2-7	TGTGCCAGTACCCTCGGTGGAGGGAGCTCCTACGAGCAGTACTTC	CASTLGGGSSYEQYF
TRBV4-2	NA	NA	TRBJ1-4	TGTGCCAGCAGCCCACCCCAGGGTGGGAATGAAAAACTGTTTTTT	CASSPPQGGNEKLFF
TRBV11-3	NA	NA	TRBJ2-7	TGTGCCAGCAGCTTCCAAGGGGAAAAAGGGTACGAGCAGTACTTC	CASSFQGEKGYEQYF
TRBV6-1	NA	NA	TRBJ1-5	TGTGCCAGCAGTGAAAAGACAGTACATCAGCCCCAGCATTTT	CASSEKTVHQPQHF
TRBV11-2	NA	TRBD2	TRBJ2-2	TGTGCCAGCAGCTTACGTGAGGGGAGGGCTTGGACCGGGGAGCTGTTTTTT	CASSLREGRAWTGELFF
TRBV12-5	NA	NA	TRBJ2-5	TGTGCTAGTGGACGAGGACAGATCACGGGAGAGACCCAGTACTTC	CASGRGQITGETQYF
TRBV4-1	NA	TRBD1	TRBJ1-1	TGCGCCAGCAGCCAAGATTGGAGTGGGACAGGGGTCATGGGCACTGAAGCTTTCTTT	CASSQDWSGTGVMGTEAFF
TRBV5-4	NA	TRBD2	TRBJ2-2	TGTGCCAGCAGCCTGGGCAGCGGGGGGGTTAACGGGGAGCTGTTTTTT	CASSLGSGGVNGELFF
TRBV9	NA	NA	TRBJ2-5	TGTGCCAGCAGCGTAGATTTGTGGGGGGTTGCACAAGAGACCCAGTACTTC	CASSVDLWGVAQETQYF
TRBV6-6	NA	NA	TRBJ1-2	TGTGCCAGCGTCAGGTCAGCTAACTATGGCTACACCTTC	CASVRSANYGYTF
TRBV10-3	NA	NA	TRBJ1-4	TGTGCCATCAGTGATGTCAGGGGATGGGAGAATGAAAAACTGTTTTTT	CAISDVRGWENEKLFF
TRBV13	NA	TRBD2	TRBJ2-5	TGTGCCAGCAGACTAGCGGGGGAGGAGACCCAGTACTTC	CASRLAGEETQYF
TRBV2	NA	TRBD1	TRBJ1-2	TGTGCCAGCAGCGACAGGGGGGCTGGCTACACCTTC	CASSDRGAGYTF
TRBV7-6	NA	NA	TRBJ2-7	TGTGCCAGCAGCTTAGACGTTGGGCCGGTCTACGAGCAGTACTTC	CASSLDVGPVYEQYF
TRBV5-5	NA	NA	TRBJ2-7	TGTGCCAGCAGCCTAGGACCGGGAGCCTACGAGCAGTACTTC	CASSLGPGAYEQYF
TRBV7-9	NA	NA	TRBJ1-4	TGTGCCAGCGCAGTATCGGGGGGTGAAAAACTGTTTTTT	CASAVSGGEKLFF
TRBV20-1	NA	NA	TRBJ2-1	TGCAGGGCGTATAGCAACTATGAGCAGTTCTTC	CRAYSNYEQFF
TRBV6-5	NA	TRBD1	TRBJ2-3	TGTGCCAGCAGGGGACAGGGGTATGCCACAGATACGCAGTATTTT	CASRGQGYATDTQYF
TRBV2	once	NA	TRBJ1-1	TGTGCCAGCAGGGGTAGCCCGGGCACTGAAGCTTTCTTT	CASRGSPGTEAFF
TRBV5-6	once	NA	TRBJ2-2	TGTGCCAGCAGCTTGGCCCGGACAACGAACACCGGGGAGCTGTTTTTT	CASSLARTTNTGELFF
TRBV6-5	NA	TRBD1	TRBJ1-2	TGTGCCAGCAGGTACCCGGGACAGGGGATCTATGGCTACACCTTC	CASRYPGQGIYGYTF
TRBV6-4	few	TRBD1	TRBJ1-2	TGTGCCAGCAGTGAGACAGGGGGCTCCTACACCTTC	CASSETGGSYTF
TRBV6-5	NA	NA	TRBJ1-1	TGTGCCAGCAGTCCCGAGGACAGTACGAACACTGAAGCTTTCTTT	CASSPEDSTNTEAFF
TRBV6-1	NA	NA	TRBJ1-2	TGTGCCAGCAGTGAATCCGGTCGAAACTATGGCTACACCTTC	CASSESGRNYGYTF
TRBV18	NA	TRBD2	TRBJ2-3	TGTGCCAGCTCACCACAGGGACTAGCGGCGGATACGCAGTATTTT	CASSPQGLAADTQYF
TRBV7-9	NA	NA	TRBJ2-2	TGTGCCAGCAGCTTAGTATCTTCGGGGTCTAGAAGTACCGGGGAGCTGTTTTTT	CASSLVSSGSRSTGELFF
TRBV18	NA	TRBD1	TRBJ2-7	TGTGCCAGCTCACATACAGGGGAAGGATCCTACGAGCAGTACTTC	CASSHTGEGSYEQYF
TRBV6-5	NA	NA	TRBJ2-7	TGTGCCAGCAGTTACTCGTTGGGACACTACTACGAGCAGTACTTC	CASSYSLGHYYEQYF
TRBV27	NA	TRBD1	TRBJ2-2	TGTGCCAGCAGCCCATGGACAGGGGGGACCGGGGAGCTGTTTTTT	CASSPWTGGTGELFF
TRBV5-1	NA	NA	TRBJ1-2	TGCGCCAGCAGCCCGACCGGACAGCCCTATGGCTACACCTTC	CASSPTGQPYGYTF
TRBV2	NA	NA	TRBJ1-2	TGTGCCAGCAGTGACGCCCAGATTGGCTACACCTTC	CASSDAQIGYTF
TRBV10-3	NA	NA	TRBJ1-2	TGTGCCATCAGTGAGCCGAACGGACCCAGGGGACACTATGGCTACACCTTC	CAISEPNGPRGHYGYTF
TRBV19	NA	NA	TRBJ2-7	TGTGCCAGTAGTATTTGGCCAGACGAGCAGTACTTC	CASSIWPDEQYF
TRBV5-4	NA	NA	TRBJ2-3	TGTGCCAGCAGCTTGGCTGCGGCAGATACGCAGTATTTT	CASSLAAADTQYF
TRBV11-2	NA	TRBD1	TRBJ2-5	TGTGCCAGCAGGCGGTTGACAGGGCGGGAGACCCAGTACTTC	CASRRLTGRETQYF
TRBV6-5	once	TRBD1	TRBJ1-2	TGTGCCATCCAACGGGACAGGGGCTATGGCTACACCTTC	CAIQRDRGYGYTF
TRBV4-3	NA	NA	TRBJ1-6	TGCGCCAGCAGCCAAGAACGGCGGGGGAATTCACCCCTCCACTTT	CASSQERRGNSPLHF